This T cell receptor (beta chain) is from a study of control samples from healthy donors and cancer patients (TCRdb year 2020). The protocol used for the library was the immunoSEQ multiplex PCR assay. TCRdb re-hosts the immuneACCESS table, in-frame sequences only. Its copies lack some clones; in the studies checked, an unresolved V gene accounts for under half of them, and the cause for the rest is not known. The sample table contains tens of thousands of clones; only one count was recorded for roughly nine tenths of them. Of the sample, 4% is held by the ten largest clones. Between the V and J ends, shortened by 0 bases and 4 bases respectively, the junction contains 10 bases. The CDR3 sequence holds 15 residues, the cysteine and phenylalanine included. Only CDR3 DNA remains: 45 bases, in frame from the first base. The germline V gene supplies CDR1 SGDLS and CDR2 YYNGEE. In regard to this clone: Its antigen is currently not known. Per-nucleotide qualities are absent, and no much larger clonotype sits a single base away.

The TCR was taken from a woman in her 50s in good health. The material sequenced was blood. The chain uses TRBV9 and TRBJ1-4; possibly the D gene is TRBD1, per 5 matching bases. The CDR3 has the sequence CASSVAGGVNEKLFF. The DNA sequence is TGTGCCAGCAGCGTAGCGGGGGGGGTTAATGAAAAACTGTTTTTT.